This T cell receptor (beta chain) was profiled in a study of cytomegalovirus exposure and HLA in healthy donors. Regarding the study as a whole: In a later analysis, most CMV-associated TCR beta chains appeared HLA-restricted. A classifier reportedly called cytomegalovirus status with high sensitivity and specificity. The dataset shows that most TCR sequences were rare, while some public TCRs occurred in many donors.

Concerning this clone: Antigen unknown.

13 Jbeta primers and 60 Vbeta primers were used for the PCR. Per the authors' pipeline: A later analysis counted 80 million or so unique TCR beta chains, 9.5 million to 13 million shared. Here immunoSEQ multiplex PCR was the method, and the copy in TCRdb shows in-frame clones only, minus some. For V, J and clone size, that table is used; D and trimming come from the DNA. In the table there are 150,000 to 190,000 clones, roughly four fifths of which are singletons. Germline assignment: CDR1 MRHNA and CDR2 SNTAGT. The length of the CDR3 is 13 residues. V lost 6 bases, J lost 3 bases, and 9 bases lay in between.

Sequenced material: PBMCs. This sequence was found in a man younger than 35 in good health and CMV-seronegative. The chain couples TRBV6-4 to TRBJ1-5, with D unresolved. CDR3 DNA: TGTGCCAGCAGCCCCTCTCCCAATCAGCCCCAGCATTTT. Translation gives CASSPSPNQPQHF.